The 4 T cell receptor beta chains reported below all come from one sample, sequenced in a study of blood T cell repertoires in COVID-19. Using immunoSEQ multiplex PCR, the repertoire was profiled, and TCRdb retains in-frame clones only, with some absent. The sample records over 120,000 clones, about 80% being singletons. Sequencing used peripheral blood. The receptor set was obtained from a human donor in a cohort sampled during active COVID-19.

The chain employs TRBV7-9 and TRBJ2-7, with 9 positions matching TRBD1. Losses at the gene ends were 3 bases for V and 2 bases for J; bases not matched to a gene: 2. The CDR3 runs 14 residues. Per the germline V gene, CDR1 is SEHNR and CDR2 is FQNEAQ (reference sequence). CDR3 DNA: TGTGCCAGCAGCTTCGGACAGGGGACCTACGAGCAGTACTTC. This gives the protein CASSFGQGTYEQYF.

The table lists this clone with a count of one. CDR3 in DNA: TGTGCCAGCAGTTTCGGACAGGGGGCAGGAAAACTGTTTTTT. Its protein product is CASSFGQGAGKLFF. V and J are TRBV28 and TRBJ1-4, with 11 bases fitting TRBD1. J gave up 10 bases and V 3 bases, and 4 bases lay outside the gene matches. The CDR3 spans 14 residues. Germline CDR1 MDHEN, CDR2 SYDVKM.

The chain is built from TRBV5-1 and TRBJ2-7, with 9 nucleotides matching TRBD1. The CDR3 has 13 residues. Germline loops: CDR1 SGHRS, CDR2 YFSETQ. The trim removed 4 bases at V and 4 bases at J, leaving 3 bases unmatched. In DNA form, the CDR3 reads TGCGCCAGCAGCGTGGGGACAGGGTACGAGCAGTACTTC. Translating gives CASSVGTGYEQYF.

The rearrangement links TRBV10-1 to TRBJ1-4, with a weak D call TRBD1 (5 bases). V was pared by 3 bases and J by 4 bases, with 12 bases between. The CDR3 loop spans 15 amino acids. The germline V gene has CDR1 WNHNN and CDR2 SYGVQD (reference sequence). CDR3 in DNA: TGCGCCAGCAGTGAAGGAGGGGACGGTAATGAAAAACTGTTTTTT. Translating gives CASSEGGDGNEKLFF.